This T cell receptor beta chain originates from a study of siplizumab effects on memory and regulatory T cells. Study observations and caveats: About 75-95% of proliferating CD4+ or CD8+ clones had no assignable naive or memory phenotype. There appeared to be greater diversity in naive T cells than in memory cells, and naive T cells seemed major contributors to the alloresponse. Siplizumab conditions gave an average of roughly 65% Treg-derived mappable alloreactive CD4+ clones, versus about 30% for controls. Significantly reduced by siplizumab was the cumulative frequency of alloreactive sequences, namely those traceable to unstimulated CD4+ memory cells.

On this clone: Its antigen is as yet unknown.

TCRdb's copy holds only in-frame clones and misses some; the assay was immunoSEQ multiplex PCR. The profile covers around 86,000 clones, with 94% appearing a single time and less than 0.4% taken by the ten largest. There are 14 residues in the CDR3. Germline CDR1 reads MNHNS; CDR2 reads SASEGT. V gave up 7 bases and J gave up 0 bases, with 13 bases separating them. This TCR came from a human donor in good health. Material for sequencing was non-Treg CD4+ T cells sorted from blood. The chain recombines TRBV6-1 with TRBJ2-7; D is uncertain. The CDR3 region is CASNPYTASYEQYF. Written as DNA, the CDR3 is TGTGCCAGCAATCCGTATACAGCCTCCTACGAGCAGTACTTC.